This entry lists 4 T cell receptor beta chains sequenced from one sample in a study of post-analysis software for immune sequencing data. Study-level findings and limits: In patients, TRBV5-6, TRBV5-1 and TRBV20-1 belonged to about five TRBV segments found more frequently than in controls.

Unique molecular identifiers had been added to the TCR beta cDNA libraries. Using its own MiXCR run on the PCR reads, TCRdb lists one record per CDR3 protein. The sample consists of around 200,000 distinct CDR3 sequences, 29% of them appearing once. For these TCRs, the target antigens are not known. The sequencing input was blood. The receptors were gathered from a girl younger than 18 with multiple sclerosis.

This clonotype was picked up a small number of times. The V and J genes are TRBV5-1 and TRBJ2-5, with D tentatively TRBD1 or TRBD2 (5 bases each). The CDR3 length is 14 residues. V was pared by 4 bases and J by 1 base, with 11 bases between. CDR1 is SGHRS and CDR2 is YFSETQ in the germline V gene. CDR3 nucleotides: TGCGCCAGCAGCCGGGACGGTACCCAAGAGACCCAGTACTTC. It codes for CASSRDGTQETQYF.

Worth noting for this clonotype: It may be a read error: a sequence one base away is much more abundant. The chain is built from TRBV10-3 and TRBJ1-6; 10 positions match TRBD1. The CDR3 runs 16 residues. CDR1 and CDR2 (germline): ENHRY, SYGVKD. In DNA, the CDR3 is TGTGCCATCAGTGACCCCGGGACAGGGGATAATTCATCCCTCCACTTT. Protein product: CAISDPGTGDNSSLHF.

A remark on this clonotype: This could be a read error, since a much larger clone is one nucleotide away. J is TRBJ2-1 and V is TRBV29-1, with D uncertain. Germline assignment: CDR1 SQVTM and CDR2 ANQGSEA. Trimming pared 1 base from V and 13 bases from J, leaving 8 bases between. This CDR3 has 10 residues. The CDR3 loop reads CSVEVGSQFF. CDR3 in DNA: TGCAGCGTTGAAGTCGGGTCCCAGTTCTTC.

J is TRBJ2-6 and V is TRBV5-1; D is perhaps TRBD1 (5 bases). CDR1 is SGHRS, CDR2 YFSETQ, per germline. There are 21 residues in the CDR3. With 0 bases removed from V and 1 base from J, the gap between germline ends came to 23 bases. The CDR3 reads CASSLVRQGPRVGSGANVLTF. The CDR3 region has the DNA TGCGCCAGCAGCTTGGTTCGTCAGGGCCCAAGGGTTGGATCTGGGGCCAACGTCCTGACTTTC.